One sample yielded the 3 T cell receptor beta chains listed below, sequenced in a study of CD8+ T cells in alopecia areata. Following RNA extraction, reverse transcription yielded cDNA that acted as the sequencing template. Sequencing was performed with immunoSEQ multiplex PCR; in TCRdb, only in-frame clones are kept and a portion is missing. The sample lists roughly 32,000 clones; less than 65% were seen once. Material for sequencing was NKG2D-high CD8+ T cells sorted from blood. These receptors were obtained from a human donor with alopecia areata.

The gene calls are TRBV4-1 and TRBJ1-4; D gene ambiguous. The CDR3 consists of 15 residues. Trimming stripped 0 bases from V and 8 bases from J, with 13 bases between. The germline V gene has CDR1 MGHRA and CDR2 YSYEKL. CDR3 in DNA: TGCGCCAGCAGCCAAGAGACGTCCTCGGGCGAAAAACTGTTTTTT. Its translation: CASSQETSSGEKLFF.

This clone was seen once. This rearrangement joins TRBV19 to TRBJ1-2; D not resolved. The CDR3 length is 12 residues. Trimming took off 7 bases at V and 8 bases at J, with 14 bases between the two ends. Germline V gene sequence: CDR1 LNHDA, CDR2 SQIVND (reference sequence). CDR3 loop: CASIVGGAGYTF. CDR3 sequence (DNA): TGTGCCAGTATAGTCGGAGGAGCAGGCTACACCTTC.

The chain has TRBV19 and TRBJ2-7; weak D call: TRBD1 (5 bases). The CDR3 runs to 15 residues. Germline CDR1 LNHDA, CDR2 SQIVND (reference sequence). The V end lost 3 bases, the J end lost 2 bases, and 14 bases lay between the germline ends. The CDR3 nucleotides read TGTGCCAGTAGTATGGGGTCAGGGCAAACCTACGAGCAGTACTTC. This translates into CASSMGSGQTYEQYF.